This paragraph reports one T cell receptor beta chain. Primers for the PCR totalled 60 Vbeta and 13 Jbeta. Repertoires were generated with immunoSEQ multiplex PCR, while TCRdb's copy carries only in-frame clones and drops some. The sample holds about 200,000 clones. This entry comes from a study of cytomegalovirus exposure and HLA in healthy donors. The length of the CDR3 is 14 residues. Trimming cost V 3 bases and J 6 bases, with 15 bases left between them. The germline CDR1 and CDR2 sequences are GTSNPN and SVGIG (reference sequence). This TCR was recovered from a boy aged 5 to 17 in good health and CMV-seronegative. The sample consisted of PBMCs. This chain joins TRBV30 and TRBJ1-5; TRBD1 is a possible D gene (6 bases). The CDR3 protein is CAWRRQVLGQPQHF. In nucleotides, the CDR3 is TGTGCCTGGAGGCGACAGGTACTCGGTCAGCCCCAGCATTTT.